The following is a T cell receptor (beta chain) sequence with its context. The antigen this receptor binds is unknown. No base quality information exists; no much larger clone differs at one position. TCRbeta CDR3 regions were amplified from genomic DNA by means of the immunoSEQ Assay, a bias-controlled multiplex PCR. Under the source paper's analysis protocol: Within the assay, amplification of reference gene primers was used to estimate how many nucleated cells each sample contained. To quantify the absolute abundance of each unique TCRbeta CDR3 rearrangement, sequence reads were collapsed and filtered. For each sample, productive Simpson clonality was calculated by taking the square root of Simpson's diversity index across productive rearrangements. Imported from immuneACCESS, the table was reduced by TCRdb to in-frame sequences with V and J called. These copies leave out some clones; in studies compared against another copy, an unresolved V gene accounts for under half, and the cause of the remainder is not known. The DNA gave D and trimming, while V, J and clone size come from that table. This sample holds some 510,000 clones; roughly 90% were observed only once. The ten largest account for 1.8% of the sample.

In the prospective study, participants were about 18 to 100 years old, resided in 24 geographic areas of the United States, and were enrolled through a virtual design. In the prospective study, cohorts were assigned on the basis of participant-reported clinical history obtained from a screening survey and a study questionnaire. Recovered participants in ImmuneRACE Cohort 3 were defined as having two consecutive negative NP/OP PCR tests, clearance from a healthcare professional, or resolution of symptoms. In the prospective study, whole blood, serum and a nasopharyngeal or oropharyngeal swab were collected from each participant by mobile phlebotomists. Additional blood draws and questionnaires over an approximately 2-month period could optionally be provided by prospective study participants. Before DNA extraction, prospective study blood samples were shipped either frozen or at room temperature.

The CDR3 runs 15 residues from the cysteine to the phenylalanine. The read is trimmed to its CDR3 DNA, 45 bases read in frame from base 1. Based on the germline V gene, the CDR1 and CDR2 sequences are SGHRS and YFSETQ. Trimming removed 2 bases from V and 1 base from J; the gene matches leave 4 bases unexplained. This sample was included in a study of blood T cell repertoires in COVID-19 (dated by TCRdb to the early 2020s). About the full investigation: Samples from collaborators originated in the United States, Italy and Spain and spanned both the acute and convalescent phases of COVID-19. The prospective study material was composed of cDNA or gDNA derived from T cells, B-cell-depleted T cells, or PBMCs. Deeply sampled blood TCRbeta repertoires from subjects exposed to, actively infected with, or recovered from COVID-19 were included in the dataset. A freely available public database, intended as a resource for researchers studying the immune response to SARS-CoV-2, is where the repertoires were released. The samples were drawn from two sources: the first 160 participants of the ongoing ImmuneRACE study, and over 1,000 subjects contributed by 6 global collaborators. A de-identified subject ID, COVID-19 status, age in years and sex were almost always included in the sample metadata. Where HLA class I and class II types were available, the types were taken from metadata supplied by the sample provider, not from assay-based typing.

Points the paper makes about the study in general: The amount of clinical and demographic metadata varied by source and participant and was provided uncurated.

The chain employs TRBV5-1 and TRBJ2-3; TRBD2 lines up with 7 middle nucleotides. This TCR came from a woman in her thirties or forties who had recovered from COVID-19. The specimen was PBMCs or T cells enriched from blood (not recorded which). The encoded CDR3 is CASSFRGRGTDTQYF. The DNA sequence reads TGCGCCAGCAGCTTCCGTGGGAGGGGCACAGATACGCAGTATTTT.